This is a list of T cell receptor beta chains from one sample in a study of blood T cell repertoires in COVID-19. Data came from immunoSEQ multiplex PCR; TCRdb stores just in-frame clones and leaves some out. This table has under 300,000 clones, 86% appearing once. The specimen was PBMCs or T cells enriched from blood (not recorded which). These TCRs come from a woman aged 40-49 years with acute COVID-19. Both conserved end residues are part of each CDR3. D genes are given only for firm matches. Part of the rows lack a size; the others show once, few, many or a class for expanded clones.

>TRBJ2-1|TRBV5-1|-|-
TGCGCCAGCAGCAGCCCTAGAATGGATGAGCAGTTCTTC
CASSSPRMDEQFF
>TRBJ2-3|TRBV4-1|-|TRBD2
TGCGCCAGCAGCCTGGGACTAGCGGGTAGGGATACGCAGTATTTT
CASSLGLAGRDTQYF
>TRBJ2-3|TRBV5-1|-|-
TGCGCCAGCAGCGGAGGAGGCACAGATACGCAGTATTTT
CASSGGGTDTQYF
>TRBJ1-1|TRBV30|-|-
TGTGCCTGGAGTGACCAGGGTTGGAATCCTGAAGCTTTCTTT
CAWSDQGWNPEAFF
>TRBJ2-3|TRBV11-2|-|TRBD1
TGTGCCAGCAGCCCCCACAGGGGCGCAGATACGCAGTATTTT
CASSPHRGADTQYF
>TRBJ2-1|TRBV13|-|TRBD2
TGTGCCAGCGGGACTAGCGGCTACAATGAGCAGTTCTTC
CASGTSGYNEQFF
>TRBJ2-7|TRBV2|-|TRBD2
TGTGCCAGCAGTGACGGCCTAGCGGGGTACGAGCAGTACTTC
CASSDGLAGYEQYF
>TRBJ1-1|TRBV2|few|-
TGTGCCAGCATGGGCAGGAACACTGAAGCTTTCTTT
CASMGRNTEAFF
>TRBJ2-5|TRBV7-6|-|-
TGTGCCAGCAGCTTATCAGGGAACCAAGAGACCCAGTACTTC
CASSLSGNQETQYF
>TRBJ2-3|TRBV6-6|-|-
TGTGCCAGCAGTTATACGCGGGAATCGGGCACAGATACGCAGTATTTT
CASSYTRESGTDTQYF
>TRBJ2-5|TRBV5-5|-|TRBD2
TGTGCCAGCAGCTCCTCAAAGGGATCGACTAGCGGGAGATCGGAGACCCAGTACTTC
CASSSSKGSTSGRSETQYF
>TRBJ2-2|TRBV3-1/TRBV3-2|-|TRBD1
TGTGCCAGCAGCCAAGGGGACAGGGGGCCCGGGGAGCTGTTTTTT
CASSQGDRGPGELFF
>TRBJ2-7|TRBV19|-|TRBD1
TGTGCCAGTAGTGCCCAAGGACAGGGGGTCGAGCAGTACTTC
CASSAQGQGVEQYF
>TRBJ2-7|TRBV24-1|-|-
TGTGCCACCAGTGATGTCGTGGCCCCCTACGAGCAGTACTTC
CATSDVVAPYEQYF
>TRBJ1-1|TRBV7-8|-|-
TGTGCCAGCAGCTTATACGCACCAAGGGGCAACACTGAAGCTTTCTTT
CASSLYAPRGNTEAFF
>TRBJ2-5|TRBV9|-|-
TGTGCCAGCAGCGTAGTCGGGGGAACGGGGACCCAGTACTTC
CASSVVGGTGTQYF
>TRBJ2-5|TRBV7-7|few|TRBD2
TGTGCTAGCAGCCCACTAGCGGGAGGGGGGGATGAGACCCAGTACTTC
CASSPLAGGGDETQYF
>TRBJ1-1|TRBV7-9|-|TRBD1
TGTGCCAGCAGCCCAACAGGGGGGAACACTGAAGCTTTCTTT
CASSPTGGNTEAFF
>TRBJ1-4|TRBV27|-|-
TGTGCCAGCAGTTTATACAGAACTAATGAAAAACTGTTTTTT
CASSLYRTNEKLFF
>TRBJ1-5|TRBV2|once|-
TGTGCCAGCAGTGAATCCCGGAGGGACGTAAGCAATCAGCCCCAGCATTTT
CASSESRRDVSNQPQHF
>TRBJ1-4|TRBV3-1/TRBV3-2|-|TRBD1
TGTGCCAGCAGCCCCCGACAGGGAGAAAAACTGTTTTTT
CASSPRQGEKLFF
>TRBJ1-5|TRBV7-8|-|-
TGTGCCAGCAGCTTACGACAGGAGGGCAATCAGCCCCAGCATTTT
CASSLRQEGNQPQHF
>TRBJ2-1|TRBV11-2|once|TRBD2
TGTGCCAGCAGCGCCGCGACTAGCGGGAGTGGCAATGAGCAGTTCTTC
CASSAATSGSGNEQFF
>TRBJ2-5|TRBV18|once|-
TGTGCCAGCTCACCAACAGAAGAGACCCAGTACTTC
CASSPTEETQYF
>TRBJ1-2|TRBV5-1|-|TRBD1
TGCGCCAGCAGCCCGGCAGGGGGCGACTATGGCTACACCTTC
CASSPAGGDYGYTF
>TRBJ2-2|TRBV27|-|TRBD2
TGTGCCAGCAGTCCTAGCGGCGGGGCGGAGCTGTTTTTT
CASSPSGGAELFF
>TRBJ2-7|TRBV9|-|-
TGTGCCAGCAGCCGACGGGACTCCACCTACGACGAGCAGTACTTC
CASSRRDSTYDEQYF
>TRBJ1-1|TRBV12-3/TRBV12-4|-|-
TGTGCCAGCAGTTTTGAGGAACAAAGTGGTTTCTTT
CASSFEEQSGFF
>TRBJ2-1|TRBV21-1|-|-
TGTGCCAGCAGCAAAGCGCGGGGGAACAGGCTCTTC
CASSKARGNRLF
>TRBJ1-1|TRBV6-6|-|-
TGTGCCAGCAGTTACGGTGGGGCGCAGAACACTGAAGCTTTCTTT
CASSYGGAQNTEAFF
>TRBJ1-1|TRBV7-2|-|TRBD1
TGTGCCAGCACCCGCAGGGGGACCCGTAGTACTGAAGCTTTCTTT
CASTRRGTRSTEAFF
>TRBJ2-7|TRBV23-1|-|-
TGCGCCAGCAGTCAAGCCCGGGACACCTCCTTC
CASSQARDTSF
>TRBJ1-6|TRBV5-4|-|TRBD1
TGTGCCAGCAGCAGGGGACAGACGGATTCACCCCTCCACTTT
CASSRGQTDSPLHF
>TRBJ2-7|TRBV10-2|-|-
TGCGCCAGCAGCGACCGGCCAGGGCCGTTCTCCGAGCAGTACTTC
CASSDRPGPFSEQYF
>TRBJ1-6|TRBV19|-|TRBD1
TGTGCCAGTAGTGTCCAGGGACAGAGTAATTCACCCCTCCACTTT
CASSVQGQSNSPLHF
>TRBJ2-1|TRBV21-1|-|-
TGTGCCAGCAGCGGACTAGCGGGAATCCAAAGCTCCTACAATGAGCAGTTCTTC
CASSGLAGIQSSYNEQFF
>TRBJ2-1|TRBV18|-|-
TGTGCCAGCTCCCTAGGACTCAGCTCCTACAATGAGCAGTTCTTC
CASSLGLSSYNEQFF